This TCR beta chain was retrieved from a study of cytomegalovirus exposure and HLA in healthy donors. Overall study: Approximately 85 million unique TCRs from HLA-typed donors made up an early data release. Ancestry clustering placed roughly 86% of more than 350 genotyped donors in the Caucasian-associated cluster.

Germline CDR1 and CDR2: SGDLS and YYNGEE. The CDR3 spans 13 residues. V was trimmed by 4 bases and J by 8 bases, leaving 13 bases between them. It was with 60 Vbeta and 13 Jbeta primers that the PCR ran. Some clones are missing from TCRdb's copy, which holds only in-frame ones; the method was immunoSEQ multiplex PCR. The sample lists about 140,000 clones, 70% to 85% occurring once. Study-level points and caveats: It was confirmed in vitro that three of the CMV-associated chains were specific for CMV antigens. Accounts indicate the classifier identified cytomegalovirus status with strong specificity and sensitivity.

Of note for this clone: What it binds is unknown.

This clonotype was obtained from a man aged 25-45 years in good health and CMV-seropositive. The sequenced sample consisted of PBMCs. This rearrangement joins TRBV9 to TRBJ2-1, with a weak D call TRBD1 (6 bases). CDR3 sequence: CASSSPGVDEQFF. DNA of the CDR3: TGTGCCAGCAGCTCGCCAGGGGTGGATGAGCAGTTCTTC.